This T cell receptor beta chain was profiled in a study of CD8+CD57+ T cells in acquired aplastic anemia. On the study more broadly: Across the sorted CD4+ and CD8+ cells, DNA amounts averaged roughly 3 ug.

Comment on this clonotype: Its antigen remains unknown.

The V and J ends lost 4 bases and 7 bases, in that order; junction bases with no gene match: 8. The CDR3 is 14 amino acids. From germline, CDR1 is KGHDR and CDR2 SFDVKD. Patients chosen for sequencing had shown CD8+CD57+ cell expansion by flow cytometry. Patients had undergone no therapy by the time their blood was sampled. Investigators profiled TCR beta VDJ and CDR3 from genomic DNA template. TCRdb independently ran MiXCR on the reads; one entry per CDR3 protein. The sample consists of about 190,000 distinct CDR3 sequences, approximately 50% of them appearing once. Notes on the study in general: There were 25 to 35 CD8+ CDR3 sequences that occurred in both patients and controls. Patients and controls were not found to differ significantly in CD8+ Simpson's diversity.

The TCR originated in a human donor with aplastic anemia. The specimen was sorted CD4+, CD8+, or CD8+CD57+ T cells (not recorded which) from PBMCs. The chain combines TRBV24-1 with TRBJ1-1, with 7 bases identical to TRBD1. CDR3 sequence: CATSDPGQLDEAFF. CDR3 sequence (DNA): TGTGCCACCAGTGACCCGGGACAGCTGGATGAAGCTTTCTTT.